Listed here are 18 T cell receptor beta chains from one sample, sequenced in a study of cytotoxic CD8 clonotypes in ibrutinib-treated CLL. Profiling relied on immunoSEQ multiplex PCR, and the TCRdb table lists in-frame clones only, not all of them. Of around 330,000 clones listed, 60% to 80% are singletons. The source material was PBMCs, sampled after 36 months of ibrutinib treatment. Source of these receptors: a human donor with chronic lymphocytic leukemia.

The genes are TRBV9 and TRBJ2-1; the D gene is possibly TRBD2 (5 bases). Germline-derived CDR1 and CDR2 are SGDLS and YYNGEE. There are 15 residues in the CDR3. Trimming cost V 4 bases and J 4 bases, with 15 bases left between them. Written as DNA, the CDR3 is TGTGCCAGCAGCCCACCGCTAGCTTTGTACAATGAGCAGTTCTTC. Translating gives CASSPPLALYNEQFF.

This clone was recorded only once. The chain combines TRBV5-5 with TRBJ2-2, with TRBD1 matching over 9 bases. The V and J ends lost 3 bases and 6 bases, in that order; junction bases with no gene match: 12. Germline CDR1 is SGHKS and CDR2 is YYEKEE (reference sequence). The CDR3 spans 17 residues. This CDR3 is CASSWHRDRVDAGELFF. As DNA, the CDR3 is TGTGCCAGCAGCTGGCACCGGGACAGGGTGGACGCCGGGGAGCTGTTTTTT. Supplemented by reference TRBV5-5 and TRBJ2-2, the full variable domain reads DAGVTQSPTHLIKTRGQQVTLRCSPISGHKSVSWYQQVLGQGPQFIFQYYEKEERGRGNFPDRFSARQFPNYSSELNVNALLLGDSALYLCASSWHRDRVDAGELFFGEGSRLTVL.

The chain combines TRBV19 with TRBJ2-7; 7 bases line up with TRBD1. The germline V gene encodes CDR1 LNHDA and CDR2 SQIVND (reference sequence). V gave up 6 bases and J gave up 3 bases; unmatched junction bases: 8. This CDR3 has 14 amino acids. CDR3 DNA: TGTGCCAGTAGAGAGACAGGGAGTCGCTACGAGCAGTACTTC. This codes for CASRETGSRYEQYF.

The CDR3 here is CASSSLTYGYTF. The CDR3 region has the DNA TGTGCCAGCAGCTCACTGACATATGGCTACACCTTC. J is TRBJ1-2 and V is TRBV9; D unresolved. The CDR3 has 12 residues. Germline CDR1 is SGDLS and CDR2 is YYNGEE. Trimming left V 4 bases short and J 5 bases short, with 9 bases between.

This chain joins TRBV10-3 and TRBJ2-3; 10 positions agree with TRBD1. CDR3 length equals 14 residues. Germline trimming cut 6 bases from V and 4 bases from J; bases unmatched to any gene: 4. CDR1 ENHRY and CDR2 SYGVKD come from the germline V gene. CDR3 DNA sequence: TGTGCCATCAGCCGACAGGGGGCAGCAGATACGCAGTATTTT. It yields the protein CAISRQGAADTQYF.

The chain combines TRBV4-2 with TRBJ1-2, with D unclear. Germline loops: CDR1 LGHNA, CDR2 YNFKEQ. V lost 1 base and J lost 6, with 18 bases in between. The CDR3 covers 16 residues. Here the CDR3 DNA reads TGTGCCAGCAGCCAAGTCCTCGGGAGTCGAGGGCATGGCTACACCTTC. Translating gives CASSQVLGSRGHGYTF.

The chain joins TRBV7-9 to TRBJ2-1; 7 bases are a match to TRBD1. V lost 4 bases, J lost 4 bases, and 7 bases stayed unmatched. This CDR3 is built from 15 residues. Per germline, CDR1 SEHNR and CDR2 FQNEAQ (reference sequence). CDR3 sequence reads: CASSSQGGPYNEQFF. CDR3 in DNA: TGTGCCAGCAGCTCGCAAGGGGGCCCGTACAATGAGCAGTTCTTC.

The chain has TRBV9 and TRBJ2-3; D uncertain. This CDR3 spans 12 amino acids. V was trimmed by 3 bases and J by 4 bases, leaving 6 bases between them. The germline V gene encodes CDR1 SGDLS and CDR2 YYNGEE. CDR3 sequence reads: CASSGAADTQYF. The CDR3 DNA sequence: TGTGCCAGCAGCGGGGCCGCAGATACGCAGTATTTT.

This chain links TRBV29-1 with TRBJ2-5; D remains unclear. In germline, CDR1 is SQVTM, CDR2 ANQGSEA. Deletions cut 4 bases from V and 5 bases from J, with 14 bases between. The CDR3 is made up of 13 amino acids. DNA of the CDR3: TGCAGCGTTGCCCCCCGGTTCAGGGAGACCCAGTACTTC. This codes for CSVAPRFRETQYF.

The chain recombines TRBV15 with TRBJ2-5, with TRBD2 as a possible D gene (7 bases). The germline V gene has CDR1 LNHNV and CDR2 YYDKDF (reference sequence). The V end was cut by 0 bases, the J end by 11 bases, with 19 bases between. The CDR3 contains 15 residues. As DNA, the CDR3 is TGTGCCACCAGCAGAGATGCGGGGGCGAGTTGGGAGCAGTACTTC. It codes for CATSRDAGASWEQYF.

This sequence joins TRBV9 and TRBJ2-6; TRBD1 matches 8 bases. The CDR3 sequence is 16 residues long. Germline V gene sequence: CDR1 SGDLS, CDR2 YYNGEE. V shed 4 bases, J shed 0 bases, and the junction held 3 bases outside the gene matches. The CDR3 loop is CASSFGQGSGANVLTF. The CDR3 nucleotides are TGTGCCAGCAGCTTCGGACAGGGCTCTGGGGCCAACGTCCTGACTTTC.

A few counts support this clone. This chain uses TRBV4-1 with TRBJ2-3, with D possibly matching TRBD2 (5 bases). CDR1 MGHRA and CDR2 YSYEKL come from the germline V gene. Trimming stripped 7 bases from V and 0 bases from J, with 8 bases between. The CDR3 runs to 13 residues. CDR3 loop: CASTSGSTDTQYF. Here the CDR3 DNA reads TGCGCCAGCACGAGCGGTAGCACAGATACGCAGTATTTT.

V usage is TRBV11-2 and J usage is TRBJ2-6, with unresolved D. CDR1 is SGHAT and CDR2 is FQNNGV in the germline V gene. There are 14 residues in the CDR3. Trimming removed 5 bases from V and 2 bases from J, with 7 bases in between. The CDR3 loop reads CASSPLAGANVLTF. The CDR3 nucleotides read TGTGCCAGCAGCCCCTTAGCTGGGGCCAACGTCCTGACTTTC.

The chain is built from TRBV18 and TRBJ1-2; D call uncertain. CDR1 is KGHSH, CDR2 LQKENI, per germline. CDR3 length: 16 residues. V lost 1 base and J 0 bases, leaving 12 bases between the germline ends. The CDR3 DNA sequence: TGTGCCAGCTCACCACTAATCGGCAGTACTAACTATGGCTACACCTTC. Amino acids: CASSPLIGSTNYGYTF.

The table lists this clone with a count of one. The CDR3 DNA is TGTGCCAGCAGCGTTTTACTCTACCACGGGACAGGGAACTATGGCTACACCTTC. Protein: CASSVLLYHGTGNYGYTF. The V call is TRBV9, the J call TRBJ1-2; 9 bases map to TRBD1. The germline gives CDR1 SGDLS, CDR2 YYNGEE. V shed 2 bases and J 2 bases; nucleotides not matched to a gene: 13. The CDR3 runs to 18 residues.

This clone was counted between two and nine times. The gene calls are TRBV18 and TRBJ2-7; D not resolved. Germline V gene sequence: CDR1 KGHSH, CDR2 LQKENI. There are 12 residues in the CDR3. Trimming took 9 bases from V and 2 from J, leaving 11 bases between them. The CDR3 region is CASAWQTYEQYF. Here the CDR3 DNA reads TGTGCCAGTGCTTGGCAGACCTACGAGCAGTACTTC.

The chain couples TRBV14 to TRBJ1-5; no clear D gene. The germline V and J ends were trimmed by 4 bases and 5 bases, with 9 bases remaining between them. This CDR3 spans 13 amino acids. Germline CDR1 is SGHDN and CDR2 is FVKESK. CDR3 DNA: TGTGCCAGCAGCCCCGGTCGCTATCAGCCCCAGCATTTT. This gives the protein CASSPGRYQPQHF.

The chain is built from TRBV5-5 and TRBJ2-2, with D possibly matching TRBD2 (6 bases). V lost 0 bases, J lost 1 base, and 10 bases lay in between. CDR3 length equals 16 residues. Germline V CDR1 and CDR2: SGHKS, YYEKEE (reference sequence). CDR3 loop: CASSLGLAKNTGELFF. In nucleotides, the CDR3 is TGTGCCAGCAGCTTGGGGCTAGCGAAGAACACCGGGGAGCTGTTTTTT.